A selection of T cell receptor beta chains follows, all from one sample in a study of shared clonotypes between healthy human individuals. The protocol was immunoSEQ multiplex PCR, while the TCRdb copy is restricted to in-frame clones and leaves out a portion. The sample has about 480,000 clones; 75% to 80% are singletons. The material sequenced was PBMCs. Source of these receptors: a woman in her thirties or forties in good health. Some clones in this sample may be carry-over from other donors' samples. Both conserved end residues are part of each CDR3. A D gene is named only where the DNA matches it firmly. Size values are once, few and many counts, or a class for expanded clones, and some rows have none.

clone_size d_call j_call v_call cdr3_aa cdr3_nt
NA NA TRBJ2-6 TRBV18 CASHDRPSGANVLTF TGTGCCAGCCACGACAGGCCCTCTGGGGCCAACGTCCTGACTTTC
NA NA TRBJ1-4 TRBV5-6 CASSPGGTNEKLFF TGTGCCAGCAGCCCGGGAGGCACTAATGAAAAACTGTTTTTT
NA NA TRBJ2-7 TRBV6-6 CASSYSDTAYEQYF TGTGCCAGCAGTTACTCTGATACAGCCTACGAGCAGTACTTC
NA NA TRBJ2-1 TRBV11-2 CASSLDLGGSEQFF TGTGCCAGCAGCTTAGATCTCGGAGGGAGTGAGCAGTTCTTC
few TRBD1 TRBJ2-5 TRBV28 CASSRTGQETQYF TGTGCCAGCAGCCGGACAGGGCAAGAGACCCAGTACTTC
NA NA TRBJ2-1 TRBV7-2 CASSLRGETGQFF TGTGCCAGCAGCTTAAGGGGAGAGACAGGGCAGTTCTTC
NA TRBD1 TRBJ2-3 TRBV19 CASAGTAASTDTQYF TGTGCCAGTGCCGGGACAGCAGCTAGCACAGATACGCAGTATTTT
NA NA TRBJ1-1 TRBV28 CASALRSEAFF TGTGCCAGCGCCCTTAGGTCTGAAGCTTTCTTT
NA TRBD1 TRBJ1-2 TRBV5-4 CASSLDRGSYGYTF TGTGCCAGCAGCTTGGACAGGGGCTCGTATGGCTACACCTTC
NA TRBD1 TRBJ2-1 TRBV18 CASSPGQGAPYEQFF TGTGCCAGCTCACCCGGACAGGGGGCGCCTTATGAGCAGTTCTTC
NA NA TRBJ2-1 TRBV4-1 CASSRGLKSSYNEQFF TGCGCCAGCAGCCGAGGGTTGAAAAGTTCCTACAATGAGCAGTTCTTC
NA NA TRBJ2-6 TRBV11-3 CASSLGGPGANVLTF TGTGCCAGCAGCTTGGGGGGGCCTGGGGCCAACGTCCTGACTTTC
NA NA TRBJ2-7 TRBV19 CASSSIHRAGYEQYF TGTGCCAGCAGTAGTATCCACAGGGCAGGCTACGAGCAGTACTTC
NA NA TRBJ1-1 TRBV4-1 CASSPPGNTEAFF TGCGCCAGCAGCCCCCCGGGGAACACTGAAGCTTTCTTT
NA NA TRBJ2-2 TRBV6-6 CASSYSEGTGELFF TGTGCCAGCAGTTACTCTGAGGGCACCGGGGAGCTGTTTTTT
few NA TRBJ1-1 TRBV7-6 CASSPHAEAFF TGTGCCAGCAGCCCTCACGCTGAAGCTTTCTTT
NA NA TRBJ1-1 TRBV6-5 CASRPGQWNTEAFF TGTGCCAGCAGACCTGGACAGTGGAACACTGAAGCTTTCTTT
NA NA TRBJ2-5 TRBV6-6 CASSYSWGQETQYF TGTGCCAGCAGTTACTCATGGGGCCAAGAGACCCAGTACTTC
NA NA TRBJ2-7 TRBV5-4 CASSLWAGFGEQYF TGTGCCAGCAGCTTATGGGCAGGGTTTGGCGAGCAGTACTTC
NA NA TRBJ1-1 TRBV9 CASSVAGSTEAFF TGTGCCAGCAGCGTAGCGGGGTCCACTGAAGCTTTCTTT
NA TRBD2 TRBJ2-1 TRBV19 CASSTRTSGRGSYNEQFF TGTGCCAGTAGTACCAGGACTAGCGGGAGAGGGTCTTACAATGAGCAGTTCTTC
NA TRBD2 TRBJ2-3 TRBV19 CASSIGRAGADTQYF TGTGCCAGTAGTATCGGGAGGGCCGGAGCAGATACGCAGTATTTT